This T cell receptor (beta chain) emerged from a study of blood T cell repertoires in COVID-19. As processed by the authors: The authors estimated nucleated cell counts from reference gene primer amplification. The method was immunoSEQ multiplex PCR; TCRdb's version includes in-frame clones alone and lacks a portion of them. V and J calls and clone size are as listed in that table; D and trimming were resolved from the DNA. Of about 72,000 clones in the sample, around 85% were seen once. The CDR3 is 13 amino acids. Germline values: CDR1 SGHTA, CDR2 FQGNSA. V dropped 1 base and J dropped 11 bases, with 12 bases sitting between them.

This chain uses TRBV7-2 with TRBJ1-5; D unclear. The sequence was collected from a woman of 80 years or more with active or convalescent COVID-19. Material for sequencing was peripheral blood. This chain's CDR3 is CASSLVSSAAQHF. The CDR3 coding sequence is TGTGCCAGCAGCTTAGTGTCGTCGGCGGCCCAGCATTTT.